Listed below are T cell receptor beta chains from one sample, sequenced in a study of T cell clonotyping in hematopoietic cell transplantation. This table comes from immunoSEQ multiplex PCR, and its TCRdb copy is limited to in-frame clones, with some not included. The sample has some 30,000 clones, around 70% seen once; the top ten hold less than 6.5%. The sequences come from peripheral blood mononuclear cells, collected before stem cell transplant. The receptor source for this set is a man aged 50-60 years with myelodysplastic syndrome. Some clones in this sample may be carry-over from other donors' samples. The CDR3 runs from the conserved cysteine through the conserved F or W. D genes are given only for firm matches. Rows may omit the clone size; those that give it use once, few, many or a size class.

TRBJ1-1,NA,NA,TRBV29-1,TGCAGCGTTGAGGACAGACAAGAGAACACTGAAGCTTTCTTT,CSVEDRQENTEAFF
TRBJ2-2,NA,TRBD2,TRBV7-2,TGTGCCAGCAGCTCAGGACTAGTTGAGGCCGGGGAGCTGTTTTTT,CASSSGLVEAGELFF
TRBJ1-4,NA,NA,TRBV25-1,TGTGCCAGCAGTGATTCCTGGAGAAATGAAAAACTGTTTTTT,CASSDSWRNEKLFF
TRBJ1-1,NA,NA,TRBV28,TGTGCCAGCAGTTCCCCCGAACTCATGAACACTGAAGCTTTCTTT,CASSSPELMNTEAFF
TRBJ2-1,NA,TRBD1,TRBV5-1,TGCGCCAGCAGCTTCGGACAGGGCCAAGATGAGCAGTTCTTC,CASSFGQGQDEQFF
TRBJ2-7,once,TRBD2,TRBV4-3,TGCGCCAGCAGCCAAGATCTAGGGACTACCTACGAGCAGTACTTC,CASSQDLGTTYEQYF
TRBJ1-2,NA,NA,TRBV28,TGTGCCAGCAGTCTACGTTACTATGGCTACACCTTC,CASSLRYYGYTF
TRBJ2-7,NA,TRBD1,TRBV28,TGTGCCAGCAGTTTATGGGGACAGGGGCGAACCTACGAGCAGTACTTC,CASSLWGQGRTYEQYF
TRBJ2-4,NA,TRBD1,TRBV6-1,TGTGCCAGCCTCCGGGACAGGGGTAAAAACATTCAGTACTTC,CASLRDRGKNIQYF
TRBJ1-4,few,NA,TRBV19,TGTGCCAGTAGTTCACGACAGCAGTCTAATGAAAAACTGTTTTTT,CASSSRQQSNEKLFF
TRBJ2-7,NA,TRBD1,TRBV28,TGTGCCAGCAGTACCGTAGGGACAGCAGACTACGAGCAGTACTTC,CASSTVGTADYEQYF
TRBJ1-2,NA,NA,TRBV28,TGTGCCAGCAGTTTGGCCTATGGCTACACCTTC,CASSLAYGYTF
TRBJ2-2,NA,NA,TRBV30,TGTGCCTGGACTCGATCCAGGGGTTCCGGGGAGCTGTTTTTT,CAWTRSRGSGELFF
TRBJ2-7,NA,NA,TRBV30,TGTGCTTATAAGTGGGGTTACGAGCAGTACTTC,CAYKWGYEQYF
TRBJ2-5,NA,NA,TRBV6-5,TGTGCCAGCAGTTACTCCGGGAGCCAGTACTTC,CASSYSGSQYF
TRBJ2-7,NA,NA,TRBV6-5,TGTGCCAGCAGTTACGGCGGCAGGCCGCTCTACGAGCAGTACTTC,CASSYGGRPLYEQYF
TRBJ2-2,NA,NA,TRBV29-1,TGCAGCGTTGAAGATGCCTTGGGGCGCAACTCGAACACCGGGGAGCTGTTTTTT,CSVEDALGRNSNTGELFF
TRBJ2-7,NA,NA,TRBV19,TGTGCCAGTAGTCATTTACGACAGGCCCCCTACGAGCAGTACTTC,CASSHLRQAPYEQYF
TRBJ2-1,NA,TRBD1,TRBV4-3,TGCGCCAGCAGCCTAACCGGGACAGGGGGCGATGAGCAGTTCTTC,CASSLTGTGGDEQFF
TRBJ1-1,few,NA,TRBV7-7,TGTGCCAGCAGCTCGAGTCATAACACTGAAGCTTTCTTT,CASSSSHNTEAFF
TRBJ2-3,NA,TRBD1,TRBV14,TGTGCCAGCAGCCAGAGGACAGGAGTCACAGATACGCAGTATTTT,CASSQRTGVTDTQYF
TRBJ2-2,NA,TRBD2,TRBV6-1,TGTGCCAGCAGTGCTGGACTAGCGGCCGGGGAGCTGTTTTTT,CASSAGLAAGELFF
TRBJ2-1,NA,TRBD2,TRBV29-1,TGCAGCGTTGAGGGGCGACTAGCATCCTACAATGAGCAGTTCTTC,CSVEGRLASYNEQFF
TRBJ2-1,few,NA,TRBV20-1,TGCAGTGCGCCTTCTAGCAATGAGCAGTTCTTC,CSAPSSNEQFF
TRBJ2-7,NA,NA,TRBV7-7,TGTGCTAGCAGCTTAGGGCAGGACTCCTACGAGCAGTACTTC,CASSLGQDSYEQYF
TRBJ2-1,few,TRBD2,TRBV6-5,TGTGCCAGCAGTACCGGGGGGGCCTCGGGAAATGAGCAGTTCTTC,CASSTGGASGNEQFF
TRBJ2-7,once,NA,TRBV7-2,TGTGCCAGCAGCCGATATAGCCCGGGGAACTACGAGCAGTACTTC,CASSRYSPGNYEQYF
TRBJ2-7,NA,TRBD1,TRBV5-6,TGTGCCAGCAGCTTGGAACAGGGGGACGAGCAGTACTTC,CASSLEQGDEQYF
TRBJ2-2,NA,NA,TRBV19,TGTGCCAGTAGTATACAGGGAAGTGTAGCCGGGGAGCTGTTTTTT,CASSIQGSVAGELFF
TRBJ2-5,few,NA,TRBV7-2,TGTGCCAGCAGCTCCTCTAAAGAGACCCAGTACTTC,CASSSSKETQYF
TRBJ2-7,few,NA,TRBV29-1,TGCAGCGTTGGTGGCGGAGAGGGATACGAGCAGTACTTC,CSVGGGEGYEQYF
TRBJ2-5,NA,TRBD2,TRBV5-1,TGCGCCAGCAGCTTGCCCCGGGAGGTAGCTGAGACCCAGTACTTC,CASSLPREVAETQYF
TRBJ1-6,few,NA,TRBV28,TGTGCCAGCAGTTTGCCCGTCTTGGCTGTTCCGCCAGATTCACCCCTCCACTTT,CASSLPVLAVPPDSPLHF
TRBJ1-5,NA,NA,TRBV2,TGTGCCAGCAGTGATCAGACATTAAATCAGCCCCAGCATTTT,CASSDQTLNQPQHF
TRBJ2-7,NA,NA,TRBV5-6,TGTGCCAGCAGCTTGGAAGGGGGTGACGAGCAGTACTTC,CASSLEGGDEQYF
TRBJ2-7,NA,TRBD1,TRBV30,TGTGCCTGGAAGGACAGGGCCTCCTACGAGCAGTACTTC,CAWKDRASYEQYF
TRBJ1-1,few,NA,TRBV6-5,TGTGCCAGCAGTTACTCTTCCCGGACTGAAGCTTTCTTT,CASSYSSRTEAFF
TRBJ2-1,NA,NA,TRBV2,TGTGCCGGAAAGACGGGGGCCAGGGGCAATGAGCAGTTCTTC,CAGKTGARGNEQFF
TRBJ2-1,few,NA,TRBV6-6,TGTGCCAGCAGCCGGGACTTCGGGTCCTACAATGAGCAGTTCTTC,CASSRDFGSYNEQFF
TRBJ1-3,NA,NA,TRBV5-1,TGCGCCAGCAGCTTAGGCGGGGCTGGAAACACCATATATTTT,CASSLGGAGNTIYF
TRBJ2-7,NA,TRBD2,TRBV5-1,TGCGCCAGCAGCTCAGCGGGAGTTCTCGCCTCCTACGAGCAGTACTTC,CASSSAGVLASYEQYF
TRBJ2-2,NA,NA,TRBV30,TGTGCCTGGGGGGGGGCGTTGACCGGGGAGCTGTTTTTT,CAWGGALTGELFF
TRBJ1-3,NA,NA,TRBV29-1,TGCAGCGTTGAGGGGGTTAGAACTGGAAACACCATATATTTT,CSVEGVRTGNTIYF
TRBJ2-5,few,NA,TRBV6-5,TGTGCCAGCGCCGGGTTGGCGGAGACCCAGTACTTC,CASAGLAETQYF
TRBJ2-1,NA,NA,TRBV9,TGTGCCAGCAGCGTTCGGGGAGTAGATGAGCAGTTCTTC,CASSVRGVDEQFF